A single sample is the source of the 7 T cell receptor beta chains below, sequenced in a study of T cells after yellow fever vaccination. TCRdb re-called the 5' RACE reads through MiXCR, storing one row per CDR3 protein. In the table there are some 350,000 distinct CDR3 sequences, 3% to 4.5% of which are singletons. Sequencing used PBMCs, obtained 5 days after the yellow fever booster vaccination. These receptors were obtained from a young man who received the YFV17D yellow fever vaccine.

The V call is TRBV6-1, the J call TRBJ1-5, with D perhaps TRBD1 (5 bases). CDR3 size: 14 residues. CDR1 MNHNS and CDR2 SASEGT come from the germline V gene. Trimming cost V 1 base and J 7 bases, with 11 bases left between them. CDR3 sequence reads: CASSEGGTGQPQHF. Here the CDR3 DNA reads TGTGCCAGCAGTGAAGGGGGGACGGGACAGCCCCAGCATTTT.

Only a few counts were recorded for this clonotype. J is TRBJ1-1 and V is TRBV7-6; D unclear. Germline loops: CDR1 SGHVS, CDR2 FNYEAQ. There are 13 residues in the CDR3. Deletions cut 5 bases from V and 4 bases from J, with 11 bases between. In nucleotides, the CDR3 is TGTGCCAGCAGCCTAAGGCCACCCACTGAAGCTTTCTTT. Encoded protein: CASSLRPPTEAFF.

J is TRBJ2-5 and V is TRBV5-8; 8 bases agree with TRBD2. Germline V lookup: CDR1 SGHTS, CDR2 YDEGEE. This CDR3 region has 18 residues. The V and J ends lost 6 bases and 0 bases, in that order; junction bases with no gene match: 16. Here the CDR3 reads CASILPAGARDHQETQYF. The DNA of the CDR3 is TGTGCCAGCATTCTCCCAGCGGGGGCCCGCGATCACCAAGAGACCCAGTACTTC.

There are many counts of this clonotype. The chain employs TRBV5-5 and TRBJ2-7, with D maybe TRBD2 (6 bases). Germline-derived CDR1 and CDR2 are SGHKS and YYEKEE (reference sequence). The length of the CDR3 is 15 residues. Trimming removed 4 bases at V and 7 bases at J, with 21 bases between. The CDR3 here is CASSGRDSPLGEQYF. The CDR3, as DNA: TGTGCCAGCAGCGGCCGGGACTCCCCCCTAGGGGAGCAGTACTTC. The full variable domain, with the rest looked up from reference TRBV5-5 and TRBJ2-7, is DAGVTQSPTHLIKTRGQQVTLRCSPISGHKSVSWYQQVLGQGPQFIFQYYEKEERGRGNFPDRFSARQFPNYSSELNVNALLLGDSALYLCASSGRDSPLGEQYFGPGTRLTVT.

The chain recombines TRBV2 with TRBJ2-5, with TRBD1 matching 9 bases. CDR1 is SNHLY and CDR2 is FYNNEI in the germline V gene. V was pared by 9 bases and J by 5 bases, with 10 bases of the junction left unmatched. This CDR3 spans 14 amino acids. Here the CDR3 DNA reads TGTGCCAGTTCCGGGACAGGGCTTATCGAGACCCAGTACTTC. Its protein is CASSGTGLIETQYF.

For the CDR3, the DNA is TGTGCCAGCAGGACAGAGAATGGAAACACCATATATTTT. As protein: CASRTENGNTIYF. V gene TRBV6-6 combines with J gene TRBJ1-3; TRBD1 might be the D (5 bases). CDR1 is MNHNY and CDR2 is SVGAGI in the germline V gene (reference sequence). This CDR3 region has 13 residues. Trimming pared 6 bases from V and 3 bases from J, leaving 9 bases between.

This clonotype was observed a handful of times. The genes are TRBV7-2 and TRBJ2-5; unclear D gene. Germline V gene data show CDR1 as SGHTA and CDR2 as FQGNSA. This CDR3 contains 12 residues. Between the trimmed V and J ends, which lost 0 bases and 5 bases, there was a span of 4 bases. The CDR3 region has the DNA TGTGCCAGCAGCTTAGCAACGGAGACCCAGTACTTC. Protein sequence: CASSLATETQYF.